Listed here are 18 T cell receptor beta chains from one sample, sequenced in a study of blood T cells in healthy people across ages. A sample-barcoded 5' primer and a J-beta primer mix were used in a second PCR of about 7 to 12 cycles. Using its own MiXCR run on the 5' RACE reads, TCRdb lists one record per CDR3 protein. Among hundreds of thousands of distinct CDR3 sequences listed, approximately 21% were seen once. The sample was blood. Every receptor here comes from a man between 65 and 79 years old in good health.

The gene calls are TRBV24-1 and TRBJ2-7; TRBD2 matches at 11 bases. Germline-derived CDR1 and CDR2 are KGHDR and SFDVKD. The CDR3 sequence is 17 residues long. Germline trimming cut 0 bases from V and 2 bases from J; bases unmatched to any gene: 5. This CDR3 is CATSDLGLAGGTYEQYF. DNA of the CDR3: TGTGCCACCAGTGATTTGGGCCTAGCGGGAGGCACCTACGAGCAGTACTTC.

The chain joins TRBV15 to TRBJ2-5, with TRBD2 matching over 9 bases. With the DNA end fitting TRBJ2-7 better, the J assignment may be wrong. The CDR3 totals 16 residues. Germline V gives CDR1 LNHNV, CDR2 YYDKDF (reference sequence). CDR3 nucleotides: TGTGCCACCAGCAGAGATCGTAGCGGGAGATTCCACGAGCAGTACTTC. This encodes CATSRDRSGRFHEQYF.

This clonotype showed up just a few times. V usage is TRBV6-1 and J usage is TRBJ2-7, with 8 nucleotides matching TRBD1. This CDR3 has 13 residues. CDR1 MNHNS and CDR2 SASEGT come from the germline V gene. Trimming cost V 8 bases and J 3 bases; bases outside gene matches: 6. The DNA of the CDR3 is TGTGCCAGCCCCGGGACAGGAATCTACGAGCAGTACTTC. Protein: CASPGTGIYEQYF.

This clonotype was seen repeatedly, ten times or more. V and J are TRBV12-3 or TRBV12-4 and TRBJ1-5, with D tentatively TRBD1 (5 bases). This CDR3 comprises 14 residues. Trimming pared 6 bases from V and 2 bases from J, leaving 11 bases between. In DNA form, the CDR3 reads TGTGCCAGCAGCCTCGGGACCGGCAATCAGCCCCAGCATTTT. This codes for CASSLGTGNQPQHF.

This clonotype was recorded at least ten times. The CDR3: CASSYSERDPHGKLFF. CDR3 DNA: TGTGCCAGCAGTTACTCGGAGCGGGATCCCCACGGAAAGCTGTTTTTT. The chain combines TRBV6-2 or TRBV6-3 with TRBJ2-2; 7 bases match TRBD2. Germline loops: CDR1 MNHEY, CDR2 SVGEGT. The CDR3 consists of 16 residues. J lost 12 bases, V lost 0 bases, and 13 bases had no gene match.

The chain couples TRBV30 to TRBJ2-5, with no clear D. The closer fit of TRBJ2-1 to the DNA end suggests the J call may be wrong. This CDR3 has 10 residues. CDR1 and CDR2 (germline): GTSNPN, SVGIG (reference sequence). As DNA, the CDR3 is TGTGCCTGTTCCCGGCCGGGGCAGTTCTTC. This codes for CACSRPGQFF.

This rearrangement joins TRBV20-1 to TRBJ2-5, with D maybe TRBD1 (6 bases). The J call is uncertain, as TRBJ2-1 better fits the DNA end. Looked up from germline, CDR1 is DFQATT and CDR2 is SNEGSKA (reference sequence). The CDR3 extends over 13 amino acids. DNA of the CDR3: TGCAGTGCTCCGACAGGTCCCCACAATGAGCAGTTCTTC. It codes for CSAPTGPHNEQFF.

The table lists this clonotype with a few counts. V gene TRBV3-1 combines with J gene TRBJ1-5; D gene ambiguous. The ends were cut back, 2 bases at V and 5 bases at J, with 4 bases in the middle. CDR3 size: 12 residues. The V gene's germline CDR1 is LGHDT and CDR2 YNNKEL (reference sequence). The CDR3 protein is CASSQHDQPQHF. CDR3 DNA sequence: TGTGCCAGCAGCCAACACGATCAGCCCCAGCATTTT.

Points on this clonotype: One end of the junction fails to match germline, which may point to a read error. This chain joins TRBV4-2 and TRBJ2-1; 8 bases map to TRBD2. The better agreement between TRBJ2-5 and the DNA end casts doubt on the J call. The CDR3 length is 16 residues. Germline lookup yields CDR1 LGHNA and CDR2 YNFKEQ. CDR3 sequence reads: CASGQEIAGLQETQYF. The CDR3 coding sequence is TGTGCCAGCGGCCAAGAAATAGCGGGGTTACAAGAGACCCAGTACTTC.

V and J are TRBV6-5 and TRBJ2-1; the D gene is possibly TRBD2 (5 bases). Looked up from germline, CDR1 is MNHEY and CDR2 is SVGAGI. The CDR3 spans 14 residues. The germline V and J ends were trimmed by 4 bases and 3 bases, with 10 bases remaining between them. Written as DNA, the CDR3 is TGTGCCAGCAGTTGCGGAGGTGACTACAATGAGCAGTTCTTC. Translation: CASSCGGDYNEQFF.

A word on this clonotype: At one boundary the junction diverges from the germline segment, which might be a read error. This rearrangement joins TRBV7-7 to TRBJ2-1, with 8 bases matching TRBD1. This CDR3 has 14 residues. Per germline, CDR1 SSHAT and CDR2 FNYEAQ (reference sequence). CDR3 sequence (DNA): TGTGCTAGCAGCCAAGGACAGGGAACGAATGAGCAGTTCTTC. Its translation: CASSQGQGTNEQFF.

J is TRBJ2-3 and V is TRBV6-5; 10 nucleotides align to TRBD2. The V gene end was trimmed by 0 bases and the J gene end by 4 bases; junction bases not matched to a gene: 7. Germline loops: CDR1 MNHEY, CDR2 SVGAGI. The CDR3 contains 17 residues. In DNA, the CDR3 is TGTGCCAGCAGTTACTCGCGGAGCGGGAGGGCTCCAGATACGCAGTATTTT. Its translation: CASSYSRSGRAPDTQYF.

V and J are TRBV28 and TRBJ2-3; 7 positions agree with TRBD2. The CDR3 is 17 residues long. Germline assignment: CDR1 MDHEN and CDR2 SYDVKM. V gave up 2 bases and J gave up 1 base; unmatched junction bases: 9. The DNA of the CDR3 is TGTGCCAGCAGTTTAAAGGCGGGAGCTCTAGGCACAGATACGCAGTATTTT. It encodes CASSLKAGALGTDTQYF. The full variable domain, completed using reference TRBV28 and TRBJ2-3, is DVKVTQSSRYLVKRTGEKVFLECVQDMDHENMFWYRQDPGLGLRLIYFSYDVKMKEKGDIPEGYSVSREKKERFSLILESASTNQTSMYLCASSLKAGALGTDTQYFGPGTRLTVL.

The V call is TRBV12-3 or TRBV12-4, the J call TRBJ2-4; 10 bases fit TRBD2. The CDR3 has 21 amino acids. Unmatched junction bases numbered 21, after V lost 5 bases and J lost 2 bases. The CDR3 nucleotides are TGTGCCAGCAGTACCCGAGCGGGAGGGCCGAAAATTGATCGATCCAAAAACATTCAGTACTTC. Amino acid sequence: CASSTRAGGPKIDRSKNIQYF.

This clonotype has more than one count but fewer than ten. The chain is built from TRBV7-8 and TRBJ2-3, with 13 bases that match TRBD2. The germline CDR1 and CDR2 sequences are SGHVS and FQNEAQ. J lost 5 bases, V lost 3 bases, and 5 bases had no gene match. The CDR3 runs 16 residues. The CDR3 nucleotides are TGTGCCAGCAGCTTGGCAGGACTAGCGGGAGTAGATACGCAGTATTTT. Protein: CASSLAGLAGVDTQYF.

This chain joins TRBV7-2 and TRBJ2-5, with D hard to call. The V end lost 5 bases, the J end lost 1 base, and 11 bases lay between the germline ends. The length of the CDR3 is 14 residues. From germline, CDR1 is SGHTA and CDR2 FQGNSA. CDR3 DNA sequence: TGTGCCAGCAGCGGTTCCCGGGCCCAAGAGACCCAGTACTTC. Translated: CASSGSRAQETQYF.

The chain links TRBV6-1 to TRBJ2-5; 9 bases map to TRBD1. The end of the DNA aligns better with TRBJ2-7, so the J call may be wrong. The CDR3 is 15 amino acids. CDR1 is MNHNS, CDR2 SASEGT, per germline. The CDR3 sequence is CASSEAGQGRYEQYF. Here the CDR3 DNA reads TGTGCCAGCAGTGAAGCCGGACAGGGGCGATACGAGCAGTACTTC.

Only a few counts were recorded for this clonotype. This chain joins TRBV15 and TRBJ1-4, with 9 bases aligning to TRBD1. Germline CDR1 and CDR2: LNHNV and YYDKDF (reference sequence). The ends lost 5 bases at V and 1 base at J; junction bases unmatched: 5. CDR3 length equals 16 residues. The CDR3 loop is CATSDTGGGTNEKLFF. CDR3 sequence (DNA): TGTGCCACCAGCGACACAGGGGGCGGAACTAATGAAAAACTGTTTTTT.